These 14 T cell receptor beta chains were sequenced from one sample in a study of T cells in Graves' hyperthyroidism and ophthalmopathy. There were TCR beta CDR3 regions amplified from RNA transcripts. With the HTBI primer set, the TCR CDR3 went through a first round of RT-PCR. TCRdb used MiXCR to reprocess the multiplex PCR reads, holding one entry per CDR3 protein. The sample lists 500,000 or so distinct CDR3 sequences, 17% occurring once. Material for sequencing was blood. These receptors were collected from a woman aged 18-29 years with Graves' ophthalmopathy.

This clonotype showed up many times. This sequence joins TRBV6-5 and TRBJ1-4; TRBD1 is a possible D gene (5 bases). Trimming cost V 2 bases and J 10 bases, with 17 bases left between them. Germline V lookup: CDR1 MNHEY, CDR2 SVGAGI. CDR3 size: 15 residues. Here the CDR3 reads CASSYSNRDDRKLFF. The CDR3, as DNA: TGTGCCAGCAGTTACAGCAACCGGGACGATCGAAAACTGTTTTTT.

There are many counts of this clonotype. The chain joins TRBV7-2 to TRBJ1-2, with TRBD1 identical over 7 bases. Germline CDR1 SGHTA, CDR2 FQGNSA. The V segment lost 2 bases and the J segment 6 bases; nucleotides outside the gene matches: 9. This CDR3 contains 15 residues. The CDR3 DNA follows: TGTGCCAGCAGCTTAACCCTGACAGGGTCGGATGGCTACACCTTC. Its protein is CASSLTLTGSDGYTF.

This clonotype has at least ten counts. This rearrangement joins TRBV6-1 to TRBJ1-2, with 12 positions matching TRBD1. Germline assignment: CDR1 MNHNS and CDR2 SASEGT. The CDR3 runs to 15 residues. The J segment lost 12 bases and the V segment lost 6 bases, leaving 14 bases of the junction unmatched. CDR3 coding DNA: TGTGCCAGCAGCCGTAAACCGGGACAGGGGGCGAAAAACACCTTC. It specifies CASSRKPGQGAKNTF.

This clonotype was seen more than once but under ten times. This sequence joins TRBV5-8 and TRBJ1-1; no reliable D call. The V gene's germline CDR1 is SGHTS and CDR2 YDEGEE. The CDR3 runs to 17 residues. The V and J ends lost 0 bases and 0 bases respectively, with 15 bases between them. The CDR3 bases are TGTGCCAGCAGCTTGGAGACATCCTTTATGTTGAACACTGAAGCTTTCTTT. It is translated as CASSLETSFMLNTEAFF.

This clonotype was recorded many times. The J gene is TRBJ1-2, the V gene TRBV13; a weak D match, TRBD1 (5 bases). The germline gives CDR1 PRHDT, CDR2 FYEKMQ (reference sequence). Trimming stripped 0 bases from V and 7 bases from J, with 12 bases between. The CDR3 totals 14 residues. CDR3: CASSLGYQGSGYTF. In DNA form, the CDR3 reads TGTGCCAGCAGCTTAGGATACCAGGGTAGTGGCTACACCTTC.

A note on this clonotype: Being one base from a much bigger clone, this may be a read error. The chain is built from TRBV27 and TRBJ1-1, with no clear D. The CDR3 consists of 16 residues. V was cut by 6 bases and J by 0 bases, with 17 bases left in between. The germline V gene has CDR1 MNHEY and CDR2 SMNVEV (reference sequence). CDR3 residues: CASSRDGLTMNTEAFF. Here the CDR3 DNA reads TGTGCCAGCAGCCGAGACGGTCTTACTATGAACACTGAAGCTTTCTTT.

This clonotype has at least ten counts. This chain connects TRBV6-1 to TRBJ1-1; D ambiguous. In germline, CDR1 is MNHNS, CDR2 SASEGT. CDR3 length equals 12 residues. V lost 9 bases and J 3 bases, leaving 11 bases between the germline ends. The CDR3 nucleotides are TGTGCCAGTAGGAGAGTGGACACTGAAGCTTTCTTT. Translating it yields CASRRVDTEAFF.

This rearrangement joins TRBV10-3 to TRBJ1-3; 7 bases agree with TRBD1. CDR3 length: 14 residues. In germline, CDR1 is ENHRY, CDR2 SYGVKD. J gave up 0 bases and V 7 bases, and 3 bases lay outside the gene matches. CDR3 in amino acids: CAIKRDSSGNTIYF. The CDR3 nucleotides are TGTGCCATCAAAAGGGACAGCTCTGGAAACACCATATATTTT.

This chain links TRBV5-5 with TRBJ1-2; possibly TRBD1 for D (6 bases). The germline V and J ends were trimmed by 0 bases and 8 bases, with 17 bases remaining between them. CDR3 length equals 15 residues. The germline CDR1 and CDR2 sequences are SGHKS and YYEKEE (reference sequence). The CDR3 DNA follows: TGTGCCAGCAGCTTGGACAGGGAACCTCTCAGGGGCTACACCTTC. Protein product: CASSLDREPLRGYTF. The full variable domain, completed using reference TRBV5-5 and TRBJ1-2, is DAGVTQSPTHLIKTRGQQVTLRCSPISGHKSVSWYQQVLGQGPQFIFQYYEKEERGRGNFPDRFSARQFPNYSSELNVNALLLGDSALYLCASSLDREPLRGYTFGSGTRLTVV.

In its sample, this clonotype was seen many times. V gene TRBV20-1 combines with J gene TRBJ1-2; D gene ambiguous. The CDR3 runs to 14 residues. The germline V gene encodes CDR1 DFQATT and CDR2 SNEGSKA (reference sequence). The V end lost 1 base, the J end lost 2 bases, and 11 bases lay between the germline ends. The CDR3 sequence is CSARGRGTNYGYTF. In nucleotides, the CDR3 is TGCAGTGCTAGAGGCCGCGGTACGAACTATGGCTACACCTTC.

V usage is TRBV6-5 and J usage is TRBJ2-5; 8 bases agree with TRBD2. This CDR3 spans 15 amino acids. CDR1 is MNHEY and CDR2 is SVGAGI in the germline V gene. The V and J ends lost 0 bases and 4 bases, in that order; junction bases with no gene match: 4. The CDR3 reads CASSYSTSAGETQYF. The CDR3 bases are TGTGCCAGCAGTTACTCGACTAGCGCGGGAGAGACCCAGTACTTC.

J is TRBJ2-2 and V is TRBV5-5, with 8 positions matching TRBD2. V shed 0 bases, J shed 4 bases, and the junction held 5 bases outside the gene matches. The length of the CDR3 is 16 residues. Per germline, CDR1 SGHKS and CDR2 YYEKEE (reference sequence). In DNA, the CDR3 is TGTGCCAGCAGCTTGGTTGTGCTAGCGGGCACCGGGGAGCTGTTTTTT. Translation gives CASSLVVLAGTGELFF.

This clonotype showed up just a few times. This chain links TRBV20-1 with TRBJ2-7, with unresolved D. Trimming stripped 6 bases from V and 6 bases from J, with 12 bases between. Per the germline V gene, CDR1 is DFQATT and CDR2 is SNEGSKA (reference sequence). This CDR3 has 11 residues. CDR3 in DNA: TGCAGTGCCAGTCTGTCGTTCGAGCAGTACTTC. Amino acid sequence: CSASLSFEQYF.

As for this clonotype: This could be a read error, since a much larger clone is one nucleotide away. The rearrangement joins TRBV5-1 to TRBJ1-2, with 7 nucleotides matching TRBD1. The CDR3 contains 15 residues. CDR1 SGHRS and CDR2 YFSETQ come from the germline V gene. The CDR3 DNA sequence: TGCGCCAGCAGCTATGCGTCAGGGGGGGACTATGACTACACCTTC. This translates into CASSYASGGDYDYTF.